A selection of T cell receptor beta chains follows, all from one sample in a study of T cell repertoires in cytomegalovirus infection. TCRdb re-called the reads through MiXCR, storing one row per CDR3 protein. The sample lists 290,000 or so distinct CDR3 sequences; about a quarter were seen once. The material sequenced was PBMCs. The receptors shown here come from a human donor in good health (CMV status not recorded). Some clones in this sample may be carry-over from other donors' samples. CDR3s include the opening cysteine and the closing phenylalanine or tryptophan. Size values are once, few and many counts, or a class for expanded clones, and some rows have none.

CASSPDRGNADTQYF	TRBJ2-3	.	TRBV7-2
CASSFDNSNQPQHF	TRBJ1-5	few	TRBV28
CSASEVAGGRETQYF	TRBJ2-5	once	TRBV20-1
CATSRDLGFGSTGELFF	TRBJ2-2	.	TRBV15
CASMYQGTQYF	TRBJ2-5	.	TRBV2
CSVEVPWGQYF	TRBJ2-7	.	TRBV29-1
CASSRAGLAEQYF	TRBJ2-7	many	TRBV7-2
CSATKGSRWEQYF	TRBJ2-7	.	TRBV20-1
CASSSRGATEAFF	TRBJ1-1	.	TRBV7-2
CASSHRWGNQPQHF	TRBJ1-5	.	TRBV4-1
CASSDFPRQSPNYGYTF	TRBJ1-2	few	TRBV11-2
CASSEGRRTEAFF	TRBJ1-1	few	TRBV2
CASSLNGGAYEQFF	TRBJ2-1	few	TRBV7-2
CASSPGTSGTMRGELFF	TRBJ2-2	few	TRBV7-2
CASSLWGATTEAFF	TRBJ1-1	many	TRBV7-2
CASSLDPTSSHEQFF	TRBJ2-1	many	TRBV7-2
CASSWGTRDNIQYF	TRBJ2-4	.	TRBV5-4
CASSWIGNAEAFF	TRBJ1-1	.	TRBV12-3/TRBV12-4
CASSRDVALYNEQFF	TRBJ2-1	.	TRBV7-2
CASSPGTAGWGEQFF	TRBJ2-1	.	TRBV28
CSVAGLADQETQYF	TRBJ2-5	.	TRBV29-1
CASRDSAAGNEQFF	TRBJ2-1	few	TRBV2
CSVVWGDTSTDTQYF	TRBJ2-3	few	TRBV29-1
CASSEGPQSDTQYF	TRBJ2-3	many	TRBV19
CSVKGPGGDTQYF	TRBJ2-3	.	TRBV29-1
CASKGQGWDEQFF	TRBJ2-1	.	TRBV6-2/TRBV6-3
CASRGGGFTSYEQYF	TRBJ2-7	.	TRBV28
CASSSRTAGNTIYF	TRBJ1-3	many	TRBV7-2
CASSVPGGEYYEQYF	TRBJ2-7	few	TRBV5-4
CSAVPGENYGYTF	TRBJ1-2	.	TRBV20-1
CASAFDSGPQHF	TRBJ1-5	.	TRBV12-5
CSVVSGRDRANYGYTF	TRBJ1-2	.	TRBV29-1
CASSLVASSTDTQYF	TRBJ2-3	many	TRBV7-2
CATQGATGELFF	TRBJ2-2	.	TRBV6-5
CASSPSTGTNYGYTF	TRBJ1-2	many	TRBV19
CASSQLAGRYNEQFF	TRBJ2-1	.	TRBV2
CAISGLNEQFF	TRBJ2-1	once	TRBV10-3
CASSLGVTGGTETQYF	TRBJ2-5	few	TRBV7-8
CASSLVYDPTGMAYEQYF	TRBJ2-7	few	TRBV7-2
CASSLRGPPGSQYF	TRBJ2-5	.	TRBV5-6
CASSHGQGNTGELFF	TRBJ2-2	.	TRBV5-1
CASKTGGASYNEQFF	TRBJ2-1	.	TRBV28
CASSARQGRNQPQHF	TRBJ1-5	.	TRBV28
CASSLVPGLGEKLFF	TRBJ1-4	many	TRBV28
CASPGLAGDTQYF	TRBJ2-3	many	TRBV6-2/TRBV6-3
CASSTGTLADTQYF	TRBJ2-3	few	TRBV6-1
CASSPSFPSSYNEQFF	TRBJ2-1	many	TRBV7-9